This TCR beta chain was identified in a study of cytomegalovirus exposure and HLA in healthy donors (dated by TCRdb to the late 2010s). With respect to the entire study: An earlier analysis of 550 to 700 of the donors reported approximately 300 Gb of sequence data and 117 million unique TCR beta sequences from roughly 180 million T cells. An early release that covered several hundred HLA-typed donors contained approximately 300 gigabases of sequencing data and tens of millions of unique TCR sequences. The genetic ancestry cluster associated with self-reported Caucasian donors included roughly 84% of the 300 to 400 genotyped donors. The study aimed to test whether cataloging public T cell receptors could reveal signatures of past pathogen exposure. The T cell repertoires of several hundred subjects were profiled by immunosequencing and related to cytomegalovirus serostatus. Along with the roughly 670-subject first cohort, a separate validation cohort of about 110 different subjects was used. To predict cytomegalovirus infection status, the study combined high-throughput TCR immunosequencing, statistical association of individual TCRs with disease status, and machine learning. A later analysis re-analyzed previously published TCR beta repertoires from hundreds of donors and added high-resolution HLA genotyping to study TCR occurrence patterns. Rather than drawing on any new phenotypic data, the later analysis identified candidate immune exposures from TCR beta sequences and the way those sequences occurred across donors. An earlier analysis of several hundred of the donors applied high-throughput TCR beta sequencing to assess whether each TCR beta V gene segment acted as functional or pseudogenic. Donor age, sex, ethnicity and CMV serostatus were collected together with the repertoire data. In a later genetic analysis, genome-wide SNP genotypes for about 65% of the 666 donors were used, and that subset was treated as a discovery cohort. Every discovery cohort repertoire had been produced on one sequencing platform. Both class I and class II loci were covered by HLA typing, at four-digit resolution. Typing coverage differed by locus: A, B, C, DRB1 and DQB1 were typed in about 629-630 donors, DQA1 in about 560, DPA1 in 600 to 610, and DPB1 in roughly 450. About five DR-DQ haplotypes were handled as single units for association and clustering because linkage in the cohort was strong. Across some 400 genotyped donors of the cohort, an average of roughly 230,000 unique TCR beta nucleotide sequences per donor were sequenced, and around 19% of those sequences were non-productive.

Here is what the overall study found, with its caveats: For the cohort, immune exposure information was limited to CMV serostatus. Most TCR sequences were seen in very few donors, while some public TCRs were found in many individuals. Compared with the roughly 670-donor mean, donors in an Asian-associated ancestry cluster had fewer N-insertions in productive TCRs, according to a later genetic analysis. A cluster of highly shared sequence variants was judged likely to represent a technical artifact of the sequencing pipeline. The study gave a list of around 170 TCR beta chains associated with cytomegalovirus. Correlated functional status among segregating V segments might reflect linkage disequilibrium, but an unknown experimental factor could not be ruled out. The cohort was sequenced for TCR beta chains only, and without alpha or paired-chain data the features that could be detected were limited. Compared with equally common non-associated chains, HLA-associated TCR beta chains in a later analysis were more clonally expanded and had lower generation probabilities. In an earlier analysis of 500 to 650 of the donors, most TCR beta V segments appeared in productive rearrangements about 90% or about 30% of the time, broadly matching IMGT annotations. Because HLA typing was missing for some donors at each locus, association tests included only the typed subset. The classifier was reported to diagnose cytomegalovirus status with high specificity and sensitivity in both the original cohort and the validation cohort. In vitro tests confirmed that three of the cytomegalovirus-associated TCR beta chains recognize cytomegalovirus antigens. The presence/absence analyses assumed that sequencing depth was roughly uniform across donors, and that assumption may not be true. In a later genetic analysis, a missense DCLRE1C variant was associated with V-gene and J-gene trimming of TCR beta chains, and the association was replicated in an independent cohort. The earlier analysis of 587 of the donors excluded roughly 17 rarely observed V segments, including chromosome 9 orphons, because counts were too low. At a false discovery rate of 0.05, a later analysis linked 16,000 or so TCR beta sequences to specific HLA alleles. Most CMV-associated TCR beta chains appeared to be HLA-restricted in a later analysis, and the HLA associations seemed to be driven largely by CMV exposure. When HLA alleles, especially DR and DQ, strongly co-occurred, attributing TCR associations to individual alleles was difficult. According to a later analysis, TCR association rates differed among HLA loci, with DRB1 alleles showing the most associated TCRs and HLA-C alleles showing the fewest. The 87-base-pair reads could not distinguish some IMGT-functional V segments, including TRBV6-2 and TRBV6-3, so those segments were excluded. According to a later analysis, parvovirus B19, influenza, CMV and Epstein-Barr virus appeared linked to several top co-occurrence clusters. A further reported finding was that TCR beta sequences accurately predicted the HLA-A and HLA-B alleles for most subjects in the first cohort. It was suggested by the authors that the approach could potentially be generalized to other disease states and immunological phenotypes.

A note on this clone: What antigen it recognizes has not been identified. The junction and the germline gene differ at one end; a read error may be behind it.

Reading from cysteine to phenylalanine, the CDR3 counts 15 amino acids. Just the 45-base CDR3 DNA is kept, in frame starting at base 1. Looking up the germline V gene (reference sequence) yields CDR1 SEHNR and CDR2 FQNEAQ. The cohort comprised more than 550 healthy bone marrow donors. Cohort members were all nominally healthy when sampled, although unrecorded immune exposures were likely present. The donor was CMV seronegative and was included in the group of a few hundred seronegative cohort members. Every donor gave a peripheral blood sample, and the peripheral blood mononuclear cells from that sample were used for TCR beta sequencing. The Qiagen DNeasy Blood Extraction Kit was used to extract genomic DNA from the blood cell samples. The library was built by means of the immunoSEQ multiplex PCR assay. The multiplex PCR relied on a mix of 60 forward primers for TCR Vbeta segments and 13 reverse primers for TCR Jbeta segments. The CDR3 region of rearranged TCR beta genes was amplified from genomic DNA by a multiplex PCR assay. On the Illumina HiSeq System, the amplified TCR beta libraries were sequenced as 87-base-pair reads. Per the authors' processing: A later analysis tallied about 77 million unique TCR beta chains across the 666 repertoires, and about 12 million of those chains were shared by two or more donors. To remove PCR and sequencing errors, raw reads were error-corrected and collapsed into unique sequences using a nearest-neighbor algorithm that merged closely related sequences. To assign V, D and J gene segments, CDR3 sequences were aligned to IMGT reference sequences. For a sequence to be retained, a match of at least six nucleotides was required to both a V gene segment and a J gene segment. Rearrangements were called productive when the CDR3 lacked stop codons and stayed in frame with V and J; all others were non-productive. CDR3 was defined according to IMGT convention as the region running from the second conserved V-encoded cysteine to the conserved J-encoded phenylalanine. The earlier analysis of about 610 of the donors excluded any sequence lacking an unambiguous match to a single V gene segment. An earlier analysis of several hundred of the donors called V segments functional above 56.7% productive rearrangements and segregating when the between-donor standard deviation exceeded 5%. A statistical classification framework was built for diagnosing cytomegalovirus status from the catalog of TCR beta chain sequences. A later analysis assigned V and J genes by comparing TCR nucleotide sequences with IMGT/GENE-DB human TR gene sequences. In a later analysis, CDR3 sequences and most-parsimonious VDJ recombination scenarios were assigned using the TCRdist pipeline. In a later analysis, every TCR beta chain was defined by the combination of its CDR3 amino acid sequence and its V-gene family, and reads without a unique V-gene family were dropped. As a way to deal with suspected cross-contamination and a sequencing artifact, a later analysis dropped hundreds of nucleotide sequences that were highly shared and had low generation probability. For each public chain, a later analysis derived a clonal expansion index from normalized ranks of inferred template counts within each repertoire. In a later analysis, generation probabilities were computed using a VDJ recombination model fitted to out-of-frame rearrangements, and the results were checked against IGoR. In a later analysis, hypergeometric tests were used to score TCR-TCR, TCR-HLA and TCR-CMV co-occurrence, with a repertoire-size bias correction applied to TCR pairs. In a later analysis, false discovery rates were estimated by permuting HLA or CMV assignments 20 times. In a later analysis, co-occurring TCRs were grouped with DBSCAN, and TCRdist sequence similarity was added when clustering was performed within HLA-allele-positive subsets. For co-occurrence clustering, repertoires with fewer than 30,000 or more than 120,000 public chains were excluded, along with four or five repertoires with anomalous nucleotide sharing. The source is immuneACCESS, and TCRdb retained only in-frame sequences with V and J called. Part of the clones is not carried over; for the studies checked, unresolved V genes explain less than half of this, and the remainder is unexplained. Clone size and V and J calls were adopted from that table, with D and trimming inferred from the DNA. This sample is represented by about 250,000 clones; around 65% of them were singletons. Of the sample, 2% to 2.5% is held by the ten largest clones.

The source of this sequence is a female donor in good health and CMV-seronegative. The chain couples TRBV7-9 to TRBJ1-6; perhaps TRBD1 is the D gene, with 6 bases matching. Material: PBMCs. The DNA reads TGTGCCAGCAGTCAAGGACAGTCCTATCATTCACCCCTCCACTTT. Translated, it gives CASSQGQSYHSPLHF.